This is a list of T cell receptor beta chains from one sample in a study of blood T cell repertoires in COVID-19. Here immunoSEQ multiplex PCR was the method, and the copy in TCRdb shows in-frame clones only, minus some. The sample lists 200,000 to 250,000 clones; approximately 90% were seen once. Material: peripheral blood. The source of these receptors is a man aged 55 to 70 with COVID-19, enrolled during active disease. Both conserved end residues are part of each CDR3. The D gene is left open where the match is weak. A row's size may be missing; if present it is once, few, many or a size class.

D: .; V: TRBV4-1; size: .; J: TRBJ1-5; DNA: TGCGCCAGCAGCCAAGAGGTCAGGCAGCCCCAGCATTTT; CDR3: CASSQEVRQPQHF
D: TRBD1; V: TRBV5-5; size: .; J: TRBJ1-6; DNA: TGTGCCAGCAGCTTGGGCCTCCGGGACAGTAAGTCACCCCTCCACTTT; CDR3: CASSLGLRDSKSPLHF
D: .; V: TRBV27; size: .; J: TRBJ2-1; DNA: TGTGCCAGCCAATCCGGGGCTAGCGTCCGTCCCCATGAGCAGTTCTTC; CDR3: CASQSGASVRPHEQFF
D: TRBD1; V: TRBV5-6; size: few; J: TRBJ1-6; DNA: TGTGCCAGCAGCCGCGACAGGGCAGTATCTAATTCACCCCTCCACTTT; CDR3: CASSRDRAVSNSPLHF
D: .; V: TRBV24-1; size: .; J: TRBJ2-2; DNA: TGTGCCACCAGTGACCCAGGGGTTGCCGGGGAGCTGTTTTTT; CDR3: CATSDPGVAGELFF
D: .; V: TRBV2; size: .; J: TRBJ1-2; DNA: TGTGCCAGCAGTGTGAGCCAGGCTAACTATGGCTACACCTTC; CDR3: CASSVSQANYGYTF
D: .; V: TRBV7-2; size: .; J: TRBJ1-5; DNA: TGTGCCAGCAGCTTTCAACCGGGACTTCTGGCTTTGGATTCTCAGCCCCAGCATTTT; CDR3: CASSFQPGLLALDSQPQHF
D: .; V: TRBV28; size: .; J: TRBJ1-1; DNA: TGTGCCAGCAGTAGCCGGGACATAGTCACTGAAGCTTTCTTT; CDR3: CASSSRDIVTEAFF
D: .; V: TRBV5-1; size: .; J: TRBJ1-2; DNA: TGCGCCAGCAGCTTGGTTGGAGGGGATAACTATGGCTACACCTTC; CDR3: CASSLVGGDNYGYTF
D: TRBD1; V: TRBV5-1; size: .; J: TRBJ1-2; DNA: TGCGCCAGCAGCTTGGGTCAGGGGGCTTTCGATGGCTACACCTTC; CDR3: CASSLGQGAFDGYTF
D: .; V: TRBV5-4; size: .; J: TRBJ2-2; DNA: TGTGCCAGCAGTCCAGCGGCTCCGAACACCGGGGAGCTGTTTTTT; CDR3: CASSPAAPNTGELFF
D: .; V: TRBV18; size: .; J: TRBJ1-5; DNA: TGTGCCAGCTCACCAACTCACAGGGAAGATCAGCCCCAGCATTTT; CDR3: CASSPTHREDQPQHF
D: .; V: TRBV28; size: .; J: TRBJ1-6; DNA: TGTGCCAGTGCGAATCCCGGGTCCGGTCATTCACCCCTCCACTTT; CDR3: CASANPGSGHSPLHF
D: .; V: TRBV27; size: .; J: TRBJ2-3; DNA: TGTGCCAGCAGTCCGCTCGGGAGTTCAGATACGCAGTATTTT; CDR3: CASSPLGSSDTQYF
D: TRBD2; V: TRBV13; size: .; J: TRBJ2-2; DNA: TGTGCCAGCAGCTTAGCCCTACTAGCGGGGGACACGAACACCGGGGAGCTGTTTTTT; CDR3: CASSLALLAGDTNTGELFF
D: .; V: TRBV5-3; size: .; J: TRBJ1-2; DNA: TGTGCCAGAAGCTCGCTAACCTCCATCGGGGGCTACACCTTC; CDR3: CARSSLTSIGGYTF
D: TRBD1; V: TRBV5-1; size: .; J: TRBJ2-2; DNA: TGCGCCAGCAGCTTGGTGACAGGGGGCACCGGGGAGCTGTTTTTT; CDR3: CASSLVTGGTGELFF
D: TRBD1; V: TRBV7-9; size: .; J: TRBJ1-2; DNA: TGTGCCAGCAGCCCCGACAGGGATGGCTACACCTTC; CDR3: CASSPDRDGYTF
D: TRBD1; V: TRBV5-6; size: .; J: TRBJ2-7; DNA: TGTGCCAGCAGCTCCCCGACAGGGGGAACCTACGAGCAGTACTTC; CDR3: CASSSPTGGTYEQYF
D: TRBD1; V: TRBV19; size: once; J: TRBJ1-1; DNA: TGTGCCAGTAGTCGACAGGGGAACACTGAAGCTTTCTTT; CDR3: CASSRQGNTEAFF
D: .; V: TRBV18; size: .; J: TRBJ2-7; DNA: TGTGCCAGCTCACCACGTGGCGGAAGCTCCTACGAGCAGTACTTC; CDR3: CASSPRGGSSYEQYF
D: TRBD2; V: TRBV29-1; size: .; J: TRBJ2-3; DNA: TGCAGCGCCCGTTCAGTGTCTAGCGGGAGTGGTACGCAGTATTTT; CDR3: CSARSVSSGSGTQYF
D: .; V: TRBV11-2; size: .; J: TRBJ1-1; DNA: TGTGCCAGCAGCTTAGCATGGGTAGCCTTGAACACTGAAGCTTTCTTT; CDR3: CASSLAWVALNTEAFF
D: .; V: TRBV27; size: .; J: TRBJ1-2; DNA: TGTGCCAGCAGCGGGGGACGGGGGGGTGGCTACACCTTC; CDR3: CASSGGRGGGYTF
D: TRBD2; V: TRBV5-1; size: .; J: TRBJ2-7; DNA: TGCGCCAGCAGCTTGGGTGAGCGGGGGGGCTACGAGCAGTACTTC; CDR3: CASSLGERGGYEQYF
D: .; V: TRBV28; size: .; J: TRBJ2-7; DNA: TGTGCCAGCAGTTTAGGCCCCACGGGGTTAAGCGAGCAGTACTTC; CDR3: CASSLGPTGLSEQYF
D: TRBD2; V: TRBV9; size: .; J: TRBJ2-7; DNA: TGTGCCAGCAGCCCCGGGGGGTCCTACGAGCAGTACTTC; CDR3: CASSPGGSYEQYF
D: TRBD1; V: TRBV19; size: .; J: TRBJ2-7; DNA: TGTGCCAGTAGTATCCGACAGGGAACCACCTACGAGCAGTACTTC; CDR3: CASSIRQGTTYEQYF
D: .; V: TRBV7-2; size: .; J: TRBJ2-7; DNA: TGTGCCAGCAGCTTACCTAGCGACTACGAGCAGTACTTC; CDR3: CASSLPSDYEQYF
D: TRBD1; V: TRBV2; size: .; J: TRBJ2-2; DNA: TGTGCCAGCAGTGAGATGGGACAGGGAATTGGGGAGCTGTTTTTT; CDR3: CASSEMGQGIGELFF
D: .; V: TRBV11-2; size: .; J: TRBJ1-2; DNA: TGTGCCAGCAGCTTAGGCAGCTATGGCTACACCTTC; CDR3: CASSLGSYGYTF
D: TRBD1; V: TRBV19; size: few; J: TRBJ2-7; DNA: TGTGCCAGTAGTATGGGACAGCTCTCCTACGAGCAGTACTTC; CDR3: CASSMGQLSYEQYF
D: TRBD2; V: TRBV27; size: .; J: TRBJ2-1; DNA: TGTGCCAGCAGGCGGGGGGGCCTCTACAATGAGCAGTTCTTC; CDR3: CASRRGGLYNEQFF